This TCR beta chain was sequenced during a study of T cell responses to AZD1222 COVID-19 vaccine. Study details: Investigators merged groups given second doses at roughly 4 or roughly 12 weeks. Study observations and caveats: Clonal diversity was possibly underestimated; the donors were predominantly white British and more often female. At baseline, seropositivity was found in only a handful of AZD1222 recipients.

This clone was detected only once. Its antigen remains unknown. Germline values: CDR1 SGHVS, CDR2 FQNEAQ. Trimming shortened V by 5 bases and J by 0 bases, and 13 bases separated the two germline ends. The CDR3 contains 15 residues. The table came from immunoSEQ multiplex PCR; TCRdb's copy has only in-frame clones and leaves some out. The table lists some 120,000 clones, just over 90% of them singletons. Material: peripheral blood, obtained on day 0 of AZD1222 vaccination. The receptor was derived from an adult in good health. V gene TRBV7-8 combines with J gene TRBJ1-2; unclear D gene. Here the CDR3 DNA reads TGTGCCAGCAGCCCCCTGACGGATCCTAACTATGGCTACACCTTC. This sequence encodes CASSPLTDPNYGYTF.